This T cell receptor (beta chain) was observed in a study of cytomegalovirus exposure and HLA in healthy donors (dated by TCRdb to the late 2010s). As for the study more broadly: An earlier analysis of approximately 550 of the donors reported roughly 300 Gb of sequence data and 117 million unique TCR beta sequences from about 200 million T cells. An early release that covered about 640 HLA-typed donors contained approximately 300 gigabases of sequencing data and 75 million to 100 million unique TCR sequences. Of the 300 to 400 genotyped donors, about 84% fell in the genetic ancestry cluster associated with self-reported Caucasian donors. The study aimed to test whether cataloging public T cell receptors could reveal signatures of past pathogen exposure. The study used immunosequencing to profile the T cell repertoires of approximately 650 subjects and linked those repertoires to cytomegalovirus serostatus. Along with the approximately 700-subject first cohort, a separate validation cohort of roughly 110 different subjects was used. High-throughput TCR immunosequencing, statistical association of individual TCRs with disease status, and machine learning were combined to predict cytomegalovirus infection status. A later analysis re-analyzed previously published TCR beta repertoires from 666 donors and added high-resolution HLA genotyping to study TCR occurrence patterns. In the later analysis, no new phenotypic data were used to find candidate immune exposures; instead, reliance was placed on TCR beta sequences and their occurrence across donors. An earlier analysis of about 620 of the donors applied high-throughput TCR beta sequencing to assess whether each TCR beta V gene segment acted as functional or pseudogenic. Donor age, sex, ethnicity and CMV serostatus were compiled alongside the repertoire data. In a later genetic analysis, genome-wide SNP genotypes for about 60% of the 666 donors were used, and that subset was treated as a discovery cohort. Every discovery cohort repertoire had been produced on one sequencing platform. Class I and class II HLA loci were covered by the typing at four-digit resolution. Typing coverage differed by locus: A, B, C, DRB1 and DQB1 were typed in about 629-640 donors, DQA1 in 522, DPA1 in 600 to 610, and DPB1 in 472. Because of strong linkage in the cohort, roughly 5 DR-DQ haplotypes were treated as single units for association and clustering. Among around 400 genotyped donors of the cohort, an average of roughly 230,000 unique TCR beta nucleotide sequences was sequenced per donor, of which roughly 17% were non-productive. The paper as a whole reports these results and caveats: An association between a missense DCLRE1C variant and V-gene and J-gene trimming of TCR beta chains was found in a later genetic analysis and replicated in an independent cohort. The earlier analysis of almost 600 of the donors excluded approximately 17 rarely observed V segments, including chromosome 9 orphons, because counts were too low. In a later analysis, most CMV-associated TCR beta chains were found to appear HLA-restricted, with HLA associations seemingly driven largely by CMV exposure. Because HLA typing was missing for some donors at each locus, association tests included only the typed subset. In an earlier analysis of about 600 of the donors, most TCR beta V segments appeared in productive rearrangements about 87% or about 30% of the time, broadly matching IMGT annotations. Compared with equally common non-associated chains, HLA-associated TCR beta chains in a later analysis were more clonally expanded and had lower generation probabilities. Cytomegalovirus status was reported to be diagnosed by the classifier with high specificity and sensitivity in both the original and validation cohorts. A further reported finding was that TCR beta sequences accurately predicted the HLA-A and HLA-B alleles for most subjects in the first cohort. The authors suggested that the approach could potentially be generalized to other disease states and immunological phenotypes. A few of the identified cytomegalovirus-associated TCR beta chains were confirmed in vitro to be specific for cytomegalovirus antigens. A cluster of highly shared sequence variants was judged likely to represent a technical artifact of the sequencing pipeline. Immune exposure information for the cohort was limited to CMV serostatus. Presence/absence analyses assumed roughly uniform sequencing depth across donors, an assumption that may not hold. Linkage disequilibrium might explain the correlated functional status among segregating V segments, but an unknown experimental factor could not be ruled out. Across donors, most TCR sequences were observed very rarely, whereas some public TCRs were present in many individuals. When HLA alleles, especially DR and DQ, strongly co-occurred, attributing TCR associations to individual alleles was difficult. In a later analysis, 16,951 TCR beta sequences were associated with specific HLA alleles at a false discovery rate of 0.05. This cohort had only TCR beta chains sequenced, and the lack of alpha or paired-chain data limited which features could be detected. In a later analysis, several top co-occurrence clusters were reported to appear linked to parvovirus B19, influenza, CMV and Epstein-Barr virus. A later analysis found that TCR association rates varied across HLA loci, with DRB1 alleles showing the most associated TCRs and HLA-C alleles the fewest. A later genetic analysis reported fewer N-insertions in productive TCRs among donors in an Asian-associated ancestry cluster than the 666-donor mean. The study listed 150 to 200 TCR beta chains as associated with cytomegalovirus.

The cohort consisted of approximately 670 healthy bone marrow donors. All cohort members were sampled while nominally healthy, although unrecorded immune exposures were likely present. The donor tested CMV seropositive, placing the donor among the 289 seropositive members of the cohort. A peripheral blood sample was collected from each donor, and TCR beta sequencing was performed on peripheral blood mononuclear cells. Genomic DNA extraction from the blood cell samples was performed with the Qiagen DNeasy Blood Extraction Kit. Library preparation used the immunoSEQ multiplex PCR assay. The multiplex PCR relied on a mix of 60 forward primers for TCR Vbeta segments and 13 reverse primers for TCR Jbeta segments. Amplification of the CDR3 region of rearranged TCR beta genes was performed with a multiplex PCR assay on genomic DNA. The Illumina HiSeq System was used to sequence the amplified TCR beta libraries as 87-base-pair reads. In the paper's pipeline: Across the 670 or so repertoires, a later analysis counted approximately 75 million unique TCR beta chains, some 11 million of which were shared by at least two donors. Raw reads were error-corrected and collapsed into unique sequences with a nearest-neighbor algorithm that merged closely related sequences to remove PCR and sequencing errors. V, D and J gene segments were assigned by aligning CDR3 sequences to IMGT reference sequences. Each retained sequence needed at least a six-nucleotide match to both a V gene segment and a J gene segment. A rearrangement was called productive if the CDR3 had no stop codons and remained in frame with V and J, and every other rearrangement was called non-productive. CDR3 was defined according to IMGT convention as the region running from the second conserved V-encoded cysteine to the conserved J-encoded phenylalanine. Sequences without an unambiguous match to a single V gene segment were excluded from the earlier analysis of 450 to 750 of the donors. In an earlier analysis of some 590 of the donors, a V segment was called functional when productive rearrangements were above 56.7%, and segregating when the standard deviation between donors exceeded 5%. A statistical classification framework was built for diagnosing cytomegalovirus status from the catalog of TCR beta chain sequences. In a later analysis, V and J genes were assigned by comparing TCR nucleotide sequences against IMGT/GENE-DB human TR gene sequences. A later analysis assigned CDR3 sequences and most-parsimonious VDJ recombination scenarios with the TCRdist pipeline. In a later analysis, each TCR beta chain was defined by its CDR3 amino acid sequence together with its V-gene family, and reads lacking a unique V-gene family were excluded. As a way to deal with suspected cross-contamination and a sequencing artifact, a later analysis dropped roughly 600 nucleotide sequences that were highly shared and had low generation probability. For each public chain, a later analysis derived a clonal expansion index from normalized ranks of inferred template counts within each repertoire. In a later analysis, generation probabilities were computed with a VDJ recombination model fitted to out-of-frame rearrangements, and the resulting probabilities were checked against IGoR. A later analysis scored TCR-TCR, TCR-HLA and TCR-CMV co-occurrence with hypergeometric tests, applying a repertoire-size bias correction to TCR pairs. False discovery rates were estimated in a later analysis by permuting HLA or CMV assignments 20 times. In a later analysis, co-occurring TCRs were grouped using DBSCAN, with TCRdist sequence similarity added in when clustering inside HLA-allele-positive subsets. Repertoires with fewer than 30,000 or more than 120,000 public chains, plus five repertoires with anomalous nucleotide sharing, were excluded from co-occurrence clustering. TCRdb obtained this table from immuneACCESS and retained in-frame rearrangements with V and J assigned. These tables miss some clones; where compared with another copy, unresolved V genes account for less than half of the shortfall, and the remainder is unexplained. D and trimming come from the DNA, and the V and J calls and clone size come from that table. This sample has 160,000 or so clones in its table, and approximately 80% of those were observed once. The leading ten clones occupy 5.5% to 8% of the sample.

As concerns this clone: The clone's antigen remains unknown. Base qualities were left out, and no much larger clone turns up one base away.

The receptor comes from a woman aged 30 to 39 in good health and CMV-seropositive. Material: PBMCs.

Read as DNA, the sequence is TGTGCCAGCTCACCGTCTAGCTTCGGCAATGAGCAGTTCTTC. This yields the protein CASSPSSFGNEQFF. The chain is assembled from TRBV18 and TRBJ2-1; matching of 5 bases hints at TRBD2 as the D gene. From the cysteine through the phenylalanine, the CDR3 covers 14 amino acids. Only the CDR3 part of the read is kept: 42 bases, read in frame from the first base. The V end loses 3 bases and the J end loses 6 bases, and a stretch of 12 bases separates them. The germline V gene provides CDR1 KGHSH and CDR2 LQKENI.